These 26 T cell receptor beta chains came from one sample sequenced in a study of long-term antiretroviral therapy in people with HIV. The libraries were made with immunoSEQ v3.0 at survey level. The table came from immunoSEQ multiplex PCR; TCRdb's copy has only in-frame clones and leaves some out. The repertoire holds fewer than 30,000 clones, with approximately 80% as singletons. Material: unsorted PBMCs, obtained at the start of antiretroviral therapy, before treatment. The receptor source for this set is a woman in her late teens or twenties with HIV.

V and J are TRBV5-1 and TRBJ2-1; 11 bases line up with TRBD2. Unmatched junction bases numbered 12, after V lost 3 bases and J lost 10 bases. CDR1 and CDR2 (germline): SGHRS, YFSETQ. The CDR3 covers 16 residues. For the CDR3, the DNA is TGCGCCAGCAGCTCATTTCTAGCGGGAGGAGAAGGGGAGCAGTTCTTC. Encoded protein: CASSSFLAGGEGEQFF.

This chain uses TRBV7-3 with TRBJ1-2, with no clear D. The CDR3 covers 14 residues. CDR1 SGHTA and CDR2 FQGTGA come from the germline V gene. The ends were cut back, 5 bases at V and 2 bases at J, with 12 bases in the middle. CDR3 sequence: CASSPDPGNYGYTF. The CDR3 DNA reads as TGTGCCAGCAGCCCGGACCCTGGGAACTATGGCTACACCTTC.

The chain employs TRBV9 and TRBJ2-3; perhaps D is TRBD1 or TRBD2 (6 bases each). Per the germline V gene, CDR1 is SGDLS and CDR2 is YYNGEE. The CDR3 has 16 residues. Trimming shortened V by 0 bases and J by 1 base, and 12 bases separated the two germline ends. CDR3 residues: CASSVVEGEGTDTQYF. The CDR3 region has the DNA TGTGCCAGCAGCGTAGTAGAGGGGGAGGGCACAGATACGCAGTATTTT.

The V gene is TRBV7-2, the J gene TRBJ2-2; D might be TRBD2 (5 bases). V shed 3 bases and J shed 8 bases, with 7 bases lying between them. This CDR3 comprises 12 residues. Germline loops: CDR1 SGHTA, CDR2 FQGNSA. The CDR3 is CASSFGGGELFF. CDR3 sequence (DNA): TGTGCCAGCAGCTTTGGCGGGGGGGAGCTGTTTTTT.

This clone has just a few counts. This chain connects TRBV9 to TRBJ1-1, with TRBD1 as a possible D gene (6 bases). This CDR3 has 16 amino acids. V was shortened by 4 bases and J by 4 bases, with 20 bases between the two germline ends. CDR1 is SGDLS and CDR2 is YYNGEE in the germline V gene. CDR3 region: CASSPSNSDRRTEAFF. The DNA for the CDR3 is TGTGCCAGCAGCCCTAGCAATTCCGACAGGCGCACTGAAGCTTTCTTT.

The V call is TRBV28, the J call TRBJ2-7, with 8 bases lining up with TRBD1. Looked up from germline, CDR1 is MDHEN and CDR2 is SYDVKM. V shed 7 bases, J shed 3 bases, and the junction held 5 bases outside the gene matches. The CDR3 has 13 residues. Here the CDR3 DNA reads TGTGCCAGCACCAGGACAGGGAGCTACGAGCAGTACTTC. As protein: CASTRTGSYEQYF.

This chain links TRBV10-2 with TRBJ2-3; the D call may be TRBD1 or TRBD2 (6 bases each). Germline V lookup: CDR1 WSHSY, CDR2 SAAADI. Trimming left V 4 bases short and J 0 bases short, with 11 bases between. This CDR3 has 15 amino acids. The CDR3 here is CASSVGGGSTDTQYF. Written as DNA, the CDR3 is TGCGCCAGCAGTGTCGGGGGCGGTAGCACAGATACGCAGTATTTT.

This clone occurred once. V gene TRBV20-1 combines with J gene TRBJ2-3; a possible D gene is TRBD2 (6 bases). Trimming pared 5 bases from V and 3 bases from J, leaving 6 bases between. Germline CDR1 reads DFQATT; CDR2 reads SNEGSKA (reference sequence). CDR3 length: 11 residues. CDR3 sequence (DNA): TGCAGTGCTCGGGGGACAGATACGCAGTATTTT. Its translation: CSARGTDTQYF.

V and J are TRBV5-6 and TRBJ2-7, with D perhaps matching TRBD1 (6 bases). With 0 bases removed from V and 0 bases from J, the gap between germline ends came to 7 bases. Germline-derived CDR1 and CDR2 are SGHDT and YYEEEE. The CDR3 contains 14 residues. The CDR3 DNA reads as TGTGCCAGCAGCTTGGGACAGGACTCCTACGAGCAGTACTTC. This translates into CASSLGQDSYEQYF.

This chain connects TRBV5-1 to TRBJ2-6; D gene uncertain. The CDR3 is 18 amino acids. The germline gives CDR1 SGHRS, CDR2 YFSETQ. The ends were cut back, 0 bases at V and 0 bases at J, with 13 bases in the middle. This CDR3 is CASSLGLRTGSGANVLTF. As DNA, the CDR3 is TGCGCCAGCAGCTTGGGCTTAAGGACCGGCTCTGGGGCCAACGTCCTGACTTTC.

The CDR3 sequence is CASSWTVSYEQYF. DNA of the CDR3: TGTGCCAGCAGTTGGACAGTGAGCTACGAGCAGTACTTC. This chain joins TRBV6-5 and TRBJ2-7, with D possibly being TRBD1 (6 bases). V dropped 4 bases and J dropped 3 bases, with 10 bases sitting between them. Per the germline V gene, CDR1 is MNHEY and CDR2 is SVGAGI. The CDR3 sequence is 13 residues long.

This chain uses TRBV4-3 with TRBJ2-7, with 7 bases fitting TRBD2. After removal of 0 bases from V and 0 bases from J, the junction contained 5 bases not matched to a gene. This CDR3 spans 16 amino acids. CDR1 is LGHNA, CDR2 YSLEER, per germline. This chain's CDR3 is CASSQEWGGGSYEQYF. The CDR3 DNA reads TGCGCCAGCAGCCAAGAGTGGGGGGGAGGCTCCTACGAGCAGTACTTC.

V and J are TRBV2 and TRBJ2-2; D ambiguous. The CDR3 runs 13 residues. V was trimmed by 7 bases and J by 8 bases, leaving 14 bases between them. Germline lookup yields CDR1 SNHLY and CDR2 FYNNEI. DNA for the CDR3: TGTGCCAGCATTATGCTAGTACGGGGGGAGCTGTTTTTT. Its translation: CASIMLVRGELFF. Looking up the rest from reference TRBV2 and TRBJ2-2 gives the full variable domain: EPEVTQTPSHQVTQMGQEVILRCVPISNHLYFYWYRQILGQKVEFLVSFYNNEISEKSEIFDDQFSVERPDGSNFTLKIRSTKLEDSAMYFCASIMLVRGELFFGEGSRLTVL.

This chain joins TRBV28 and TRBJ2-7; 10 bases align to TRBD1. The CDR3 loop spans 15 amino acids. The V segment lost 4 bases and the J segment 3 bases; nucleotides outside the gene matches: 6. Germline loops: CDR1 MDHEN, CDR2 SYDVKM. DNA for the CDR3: TGTGCCAGCAGTTCGGAGACAGGGGGCAGCTACGAGCAGTACTTC. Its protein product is CASSSETGGSYEQYF.

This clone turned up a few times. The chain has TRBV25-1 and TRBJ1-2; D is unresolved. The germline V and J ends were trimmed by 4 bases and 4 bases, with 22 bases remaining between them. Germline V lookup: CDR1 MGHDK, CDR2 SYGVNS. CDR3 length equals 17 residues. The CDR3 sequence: CASSATRLDRQFYGYTF. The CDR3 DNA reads TGTGCCAGCAGTGCCACGCGTCTGGACCGTCAATTCTATGGCTACACCTTC.

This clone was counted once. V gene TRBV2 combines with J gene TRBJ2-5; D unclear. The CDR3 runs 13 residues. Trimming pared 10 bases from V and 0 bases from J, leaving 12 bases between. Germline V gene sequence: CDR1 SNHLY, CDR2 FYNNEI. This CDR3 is CATLPSDQETQYF. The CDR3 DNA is TGTGCCACCCTGCCCTCGGACCAAGAGACCCAGTACTTC. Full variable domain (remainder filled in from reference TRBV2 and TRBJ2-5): EPEVTQTPSHQVTQMGQEVILRCVPISNHLYFYWYRQILGQKVEFLVSFYNNEISEKSEIFDDQFSVERPDGSNFTLKIRSTKLEDSAMYFCATLPSDQETQYFGPGTRLLVL.

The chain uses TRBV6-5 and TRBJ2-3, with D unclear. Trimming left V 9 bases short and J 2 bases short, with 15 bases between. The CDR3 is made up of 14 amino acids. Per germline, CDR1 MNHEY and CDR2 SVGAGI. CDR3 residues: CASHSRVLTDTQYF. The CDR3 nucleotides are TGTGCCAGTCACTCCCGCGTCCTCACAGATACGCAGTATTTT.

CDR3 sequence reads: CASSLGPGTDTQYF. The CDR3 DNA follows: TGTGCCAGCAGCTTAGGCCCCGGCACAGATACGCAGTATTTT. The chain links TRBV7-8 to TRBJ2-3; D remains ambiguous. The V gene's germline CDR1 is SGHVS and CDR2 FQNEAQ. V shed 1 base and J shed 1 base, with 6 bases lying between them. The CDR3 is made up of 14 amino acids. Drawing the rest from reference TRBV7-8 and TRBJ2-3, the complete variable domain is GAGVSQSPRYKVAKRGQDVALRCDPISGHVSLFWYQQALGQGPEFLTYFQNEAQLDKSGLPSDRFFAERPEGSVSTLKIQRTQQEDSAVYLCASSLGPGTDTQYFGPGTRLTVL.

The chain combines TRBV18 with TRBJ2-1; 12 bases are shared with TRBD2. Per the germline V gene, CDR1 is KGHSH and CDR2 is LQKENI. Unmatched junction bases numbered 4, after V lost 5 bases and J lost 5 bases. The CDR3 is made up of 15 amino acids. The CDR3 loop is CASSRTSGADNEQFF. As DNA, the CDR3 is TGTGCCAGCTCAAGGACTAGCGGGGCTGACAATGAGCAGTTCTTC.

CDR3 loop: CASSPTGAGGPDTEAFF. CDR3 nucleotide sequence: TGTGCCAGCTCACCAACCGGGGCGGGAGGGCCCGACACTGAAGCTTTCTTT. This rearrangement joins TRBV18 to TRBJ1-1; D possibly corresponds to TRBD1 (5 bases). The germline V gene encodes CDR1 KGHSH and CDR2 LQKENI. This CDR3 is built from 17 residues. Trimming removed 2 bases at V and 3 bases at J, with 19 bases between. The full variable domain, rest sourced from reference TRBV18 and TRBJ1-1, is NAGVMQNPRHLVRRRGQEARLRCSPMKGHSHVYWYRQLPEEGLKFMVYLQKENIIDESGMPKERFSAEFPKEGPSILRIQQVVRGDSAAYFCASSPTGAGGPDTEAFFGQGTRLTVV.

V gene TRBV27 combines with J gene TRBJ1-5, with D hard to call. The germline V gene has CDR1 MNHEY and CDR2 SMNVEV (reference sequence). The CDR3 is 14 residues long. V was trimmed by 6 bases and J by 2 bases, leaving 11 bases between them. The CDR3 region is CASSPGFGNQPQHF. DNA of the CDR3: TGTGCCAGCAGCCCCGGGTTCGGCAATCAGCCCCAGCATTTT.

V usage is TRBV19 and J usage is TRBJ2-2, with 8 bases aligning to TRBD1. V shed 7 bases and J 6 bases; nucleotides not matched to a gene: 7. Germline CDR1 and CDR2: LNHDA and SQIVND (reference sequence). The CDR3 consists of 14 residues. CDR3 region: CASTKDRVAGELFF. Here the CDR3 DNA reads TGTGCCAGTACCAAGGACAGGGTTGCCGGGGAGCTGTTTTTT.

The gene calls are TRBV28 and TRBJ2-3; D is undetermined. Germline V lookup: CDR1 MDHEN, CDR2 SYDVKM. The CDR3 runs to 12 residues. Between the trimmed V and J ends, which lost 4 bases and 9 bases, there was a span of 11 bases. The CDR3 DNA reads TGTGCCAGCAGTTCCAACCCTAGGACGCAGTATTTT. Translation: CASSSNPRTQYF.

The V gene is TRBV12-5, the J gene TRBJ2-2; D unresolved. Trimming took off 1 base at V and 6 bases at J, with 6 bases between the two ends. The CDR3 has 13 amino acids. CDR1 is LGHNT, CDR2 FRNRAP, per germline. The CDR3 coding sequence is TGTGCTAGTGGTTTGGACAGCCCCGGGGAGCTGTTTTTT. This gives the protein CASGLDSPGELFF.

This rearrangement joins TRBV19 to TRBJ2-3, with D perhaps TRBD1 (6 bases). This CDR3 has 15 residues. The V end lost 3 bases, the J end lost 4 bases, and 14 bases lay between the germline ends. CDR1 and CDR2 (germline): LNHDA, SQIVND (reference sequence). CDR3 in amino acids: CASSMDRHSADTQYF. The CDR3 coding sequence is TGTGCCAGTAGTATGGACAGACACTCCGCAGATACGCAGTATTTT.

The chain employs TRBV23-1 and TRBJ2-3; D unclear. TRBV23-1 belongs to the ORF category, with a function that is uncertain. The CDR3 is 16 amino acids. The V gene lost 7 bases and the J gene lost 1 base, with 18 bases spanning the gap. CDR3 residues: CASILSDSDRTDTQYF. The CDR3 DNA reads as TGCGCCAGCATCCTCTCTGACTCAGACCGCACAGATACGCAGTATTTT.